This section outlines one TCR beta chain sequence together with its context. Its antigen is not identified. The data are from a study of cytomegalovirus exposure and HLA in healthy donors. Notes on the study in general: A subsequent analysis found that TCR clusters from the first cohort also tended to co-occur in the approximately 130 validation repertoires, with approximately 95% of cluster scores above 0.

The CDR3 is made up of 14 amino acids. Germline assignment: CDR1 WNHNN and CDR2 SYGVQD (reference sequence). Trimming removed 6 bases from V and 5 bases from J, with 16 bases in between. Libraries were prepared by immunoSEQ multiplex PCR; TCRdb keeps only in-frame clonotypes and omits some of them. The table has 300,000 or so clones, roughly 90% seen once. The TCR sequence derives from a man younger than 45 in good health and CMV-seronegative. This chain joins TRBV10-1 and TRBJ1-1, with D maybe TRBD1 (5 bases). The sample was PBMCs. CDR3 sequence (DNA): TGCGCCAGCAGGTCGACCGGCAGGGATACTGAAGCTTTCTTT. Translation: CASRSTGRDTEAFF.